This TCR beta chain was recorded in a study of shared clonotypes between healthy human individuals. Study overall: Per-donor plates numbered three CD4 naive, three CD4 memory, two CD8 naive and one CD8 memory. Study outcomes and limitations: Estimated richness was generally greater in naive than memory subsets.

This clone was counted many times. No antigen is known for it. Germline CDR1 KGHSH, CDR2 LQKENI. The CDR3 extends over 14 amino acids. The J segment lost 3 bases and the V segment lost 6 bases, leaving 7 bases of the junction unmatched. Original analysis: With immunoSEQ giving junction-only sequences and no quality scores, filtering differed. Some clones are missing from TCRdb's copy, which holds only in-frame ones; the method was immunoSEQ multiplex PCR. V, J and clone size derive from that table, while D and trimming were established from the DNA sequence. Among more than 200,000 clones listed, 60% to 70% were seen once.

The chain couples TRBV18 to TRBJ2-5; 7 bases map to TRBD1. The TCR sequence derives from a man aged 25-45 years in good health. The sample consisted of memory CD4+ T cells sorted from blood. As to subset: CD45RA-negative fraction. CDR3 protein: CASSHTTGEETQYF. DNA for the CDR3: TGTGCCAGCTCGCATACAACAGGGGAAGAGACCCAGTACTTC. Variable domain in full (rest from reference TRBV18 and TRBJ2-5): NAGVMQNPRHLVRRRGQEARLRCSPMKGHSHVYWYRQLPEEGLKFMVYLQKENIIDESGMPKERFSAEFPKEGPSILRIQQVVRGDSAAYFCASSHTTGEETQYFGPGTRLLVL.